This T cell receptor (beta chain) was sequenced in a study of radiation and T cells in renal cell carcinoma. The assay was immunoSEQ multiplex PCR, and TCRdb's table has in-frame clones only and misses some. The sample records about 160,000 clones, 88% being singletons. Points on this clone: Its antigen is as yet unknown.

Study conclusions and caveats: Without pretreatment biopsies, baseline tumor clonotype presence was undetermined.

The time point here: baseline pretreatment blood. This sample's treatment: 15 Gy SBRT to primary tumor, nephrectomy 4 weeks later. Trimming took 4 bases from V and 2 from J, leaving 12 bases between them. The CDR3 spans 14 residues. CDR1 SGHTA and CDR2 FQGNSA come from the germline V gene. This material consisted of blood, taken from a patient whose treatment included radiotherapy and nephrectomy. The chain uses TRBV7-2 and TRBJ2-7; TRBD1 is a possible D gene (5 bases). The receptor was isolated from a woman aged 70 to 79 with renal cell carcinoma. The CDR3 bases are TGTGCCAGCAGCTCCGACAGCTTTACCTACGAGCAGTACTTC. This sequence encodes CASSSDSFTYEQYF.